What follows are 30 T cell receptor beta chains derived from one specimen sequenced in a study of cytomegalovirus exposure and HLA in healthy donors (dated by TCRdb to 2017 to 2019). The protocol used for the library was the immunoSEQ multiplex PCR assay. TCRdb holds this immuneACCESS table with in-frame rearrangements only. Some clones are missing; in checked studies, unresolved V genes explain under half, and the rest has no known cause. This sample has 150,000 to 200,000 clones in its table, and about 82% of those were observed once. 2% to 2.5% of the sample belongs to the ten largest clones. Sequencing was performed on PBMCs. The receptor source for this set is a young man in good health and CMV-seropositive.

The gene calls are TRBV6-5 and TRBJ2-5; 7 bases fit TRBD2. The CDR3 covers 15 residues. Germline V gene sequence: CDR1 MNHEY, CDR2 SVGAGI. V was clipped by 3 bases and J by 0 bases; unmatched bases: 4. The CDR3 DNA reads as TGTGCCAGCAGTTATGTGGGGGGGTACCAAGAGACCCAGTACTTC. Encoded protein: CASSYVGGYQETQYF.

The chain has TRBV5-1 and TRBJ1-1; TRBD1 might be the D (5 bases). CDR3 size: 15 residues. Germline values: CDR1 SGHRS, CDR2 YFSETQ. V shed 4 bases and J shed 3 bases, with 16 bases lying between them. The CDR3 sequence: CASSIRRAADTEAFF. The DNA for the CDR3 is TGCGCCAGCAGCATTCGCAGGGCGGCGGACACTGAAGCTTTCTTT.

In its sample, this clone was seen once. This rearrangement joins TRBV7-2 to TRBJ2-7, with D maybe TRBD1 (5 bases). There are 14 residues in the CDR3. The germline V gene encodes CDR1 SGHTA and CDR2 FQGNSA. V lost 2 bases and J lost 0, with 8 bases in between. The CDR3 region is CASSLQGYSYEQYF. CDR3 nucleotides: TGTGCCAGCAGCTTACAGGGCTACTCCTACGAGCAGTACTTC.

V usage is TRBV6-1 and J usage is TRBJ1-1, with D tentatively TRBD1 (5 bases). V dropped 0 bases and J dropped 10 bases, with 21 bases sitting between them. The CDR3 loop spans 16 amino acids. The germline CDR1 and CDR2 sequences are MNHNS and SASEGT. As DNA, the CDR3 is TGTGCCAGCAGTGAAGCGCTTCTGGTCTCGGGGGGGGGAGCTTTCTTT. Translation gives CASSEALLVSGGGAFF.

This clone was seen just once. The V call is TRBV4-1, the J call TRBJ2-2; no reliable D call. Germline V gene data show CDR1 as MGHRA and CDR2 as YSYEKL. The CDR3 runs to 14 residues. Between the trimmed V and J ends, which lost 0 bases and 5 bases, there was a span of 7 bases. This CDR3 is CASSQDLMTGELFF. The DNA for the CDR3 is TGCGCCAGCAGCCAAGATCTAATGACCGGGGAGCTGTTTTTT.

This clone was counted between two and nine times. V and J are TRBV29-1 and TRBJ1-1; a weak D match, TRBD1 (5 bases). Germline-derived CDR1 and CDR2 are SQVTM and ANQGSEA. Trimming took 7 bases from V and 0 from J, leaving 12 bases between them. The CDR3 runs 13 residues. CDR3 region: CSALTDLNTEAFF. The CDR3 DNA is TGCAGCGCCCTGACAGATCTGAACACTGAAGCTTTCTTT. Based on the CDR3 plus reference TRBV29-1 and TRBJ1-1, the full variable domain is SAVISQKPSRDICQRGTSLTIQCQVDSQVTMMFWYRQQPGQSLTLIATANQGSEATYESGFVIDKFPISRPNLTFSTLTVSNMSPEDSSIYLCSALTDLNTEAFFGQGTRLTVV.

The rearrangement uses TRBV6-5 and TRBJ2-7; maybe TRBD2 (7 bases). The CDR3 spans 15 residues. Germline V gives CDR1 MNHEY, CDR2 SVGAGI. The V end lost 3 bases, the J end lost 0 bases, and 12 bases lay between the germline ends. The CDR3 reads CASSYLRGPSYEQYF. The CDR3 DNA reads as TGTGCCAGCAGTTATTTGCGGGGGCCCTCCTACGAGCAGTACTTC.

This chain links TRBV6-5 with TRBJ2-7; D remains unclear. This CDR3 spans 14 amino acids. Germline V lookup: CDR1 MNHEY, CDR2 SVGAGI. V gave up 1 base and J gave up 0 bases, with 7 bases separating them. The CDR3 nucleotides read TGTGCCAGCAGTTACTTTGGTAGCTCCTACGAGCAGTACTTC. It is translated as CASSYFGSSYEQYF.

The chain uses TRBV19 and TRBJ2-2; maybe TRBD2 (6 bases). Trimming left V 6 bases short and J 3 bases short, with 17 bases between. Germline V CDR1 and CDR2: LNHDA, SQIVND (reference sequence). The CDR3 has 16 residues. CDR3 bases: TGTGCCAGTAGGGAGGGGAGTTTAATGGACACCGGGGAGCTGTTTTTT. This gives the protein CASREGSLMDTGELFF.

The rearrangement joins TRBV11-2 to TRBJ2-5; weak D call: TRBD2 (5 bases). The CDR3 is 17 residues long. V was pared by 1 base and J by 5 bases, with 20 bases between. The germline V gene has CDR1 SGHAT and CDR2 FQNNGV. The CDR3, as DNA: TGTGCCAGCAGCTTAGGGGCGGGCCTTCAATTAGTGGAGACCCAGTACTTC. Its translation is CASSLGAGLQLVETQYF. Full variable domain (missing parts from reference TRBV11-2 and TRBJ2-5): EAGVAQSPRYKIIEKRQSVAFWCNPISGHATLYWYQQILGQGPKLLIQFQNNGVVDDSQLPKDRFSAERLKGVDSTLKIQPAKLEDSAVYLCASSLGAGLQLVETQYFGPGTRLLVL.

This CDR3 is CASSLGLAGTDTQYF. CDR3 in DNA: TGTGCCAGCAGCTTGGGACTTGCCGGCACAGATACGCAGTATTTT. This chain links TRBV5-8 with TRBJ2-3; D is unclear. This CDR3 contains 15 residues. V lost 0 bases and J 1 base, leaving 9 bases between the germline ends. The germline CDR1 and CDR2 sequences are SGHTS and YDEGEE.

To note about this clone: The same CDR3 is also encoded by other DNA sequences in this sample. This chain uses TRBV5-1 with TRBJ1-3; D gene unclear. V lost 4 bases to trimming and J lost 0 bases, with 5 bases between them. Per the germline V gene, CDR1 is SGHRS and CDR2 is YFSETQ. This CDR3 is built from 13 residues. Here the CDR3 DNA reads TGCGCCAGCAGCCTAAGCTCTGGAAACACCATATATTTT. The encoded protein is CASSLSSGNTIYF.

The rearrangement links TRBV5-1 to TRBJ2-7; a possible D gene is TRBD1 (6 bases). CDR1 SGHRS and CDR2 YFSETQ come from the germline V gene. The CDR3 runs to 14 residues. Trimming removed 3 bases from V and 4 bases from J, with 14 bases in between. The CDR3 spells CASSSVTGQYEQYF. The CDR3 coding sequence is TGCGCCAGCAGCTCGGTGACAGGACAATACGAGCAGTACTTC.

The genes are TRBV7-2 and TRBJ1-2; 7 positions agree with TRBD1. CDR3 length equals 14 residues. CDR1 is SGHTA, CDR2 FQGNSA, per germline. V was clipped by 4 bases and J by 3 bases; unmatched bases: 5. The CDR3 region is CASSSATGDYGYTF. CDR3 sequence (DNA): TGTGCCAGCAGCTCAGCTACAGGGGACTATGGCTACACCTTC.

The CDR3 spells CAWSQESSPLHF. The CDR3 DNA reads as TGTGCCTGGAGTCAGGAAAGTTCACCCCTCCACTTT. The chain is built from TRBV30 and TRBJ1-6; D ambiguous. V lost 2 bases and J lost 9, with 8 bases in between. Germline CDR1 and CDR2: GTSNPN and SVGIG (reference sequence). This CDR3 has 12 residues.

The rearrangement uses TRBV15 and TRBJ1-6; the D gene is possibly TRBD1 (5 bases). The CDR3 contains 15 residues. Trimming left V 1 base short and J 7 bases short, with 11 bases between. Germline V CDR1 and CDR2: LNHNV, YYDKDF (reference sequence). CDR3 sequence: CATSRGAKGNSPLHF. DNA for the CDR3: TGTGCCACCAGCAGAGGGGCAAAGGGGAATTCACCCCTCCACTTT.

The gene calls are TRBV29-1 and TRBJ2-4, with D perhaps matching TRBD1 (6 bases). The V end lost 5 bases, the J end lost 3 bases, and 32 bases lay between the germline ends. The CDR3 is made up of 20 amino acids. The germline CDR1 and CDR2 sequences are SQVTM and ANQGSEA. The CDR3 DNA follows: TGCAGCGTTATCCCGGACAGAGGGTCGTGGCCCCCACAAGACAAAAACATTCAGTACTTC. It yields the protein CSVIPDRGSWPPQDKNIQYF.

V is TRBV7-9 and J is TRBJ2-7; D gene unclear. Trimming removed 2 bases from V and 6 bases from J, with 11 bases in between. The CDR3 length is 13 residues. Germline CDR1 SEHNR, CDR2 FQNEAQ (reference sequence). In DNA, the CDR3 is TGTGCCAGCAGCTTAAAGTATCAGGCCGAGCAGTACTTC. This sequence encodes CASSLKYQAEQYF. The whole variable domain, remainder taken from reference TRBV7-9 and TRBJ2-7, is DTGVSQNPRHKITKRGQNVTFRCDPISEHNRLYWYRQTLGQGPEFLTYFQNEAQLEKSRLLSDRFSAERPKGSFSTLEIQRTEQGDSAMYLCASSLKYQAEQYFGPGTRLTVT.

The rearrangement joins TRBV12-5 to TRBJ2-2; possible D gene TRBD2, 5 bases. The germline gives CDR1 LGHNT, CDR2 FRNRAP. Trimming left V 0 bases short and J 4 bases short, with 9 bases between. The CDR3 runs to 15 residues. DNA for the CDR3: TGTGCTAGTGGTTTGGTACTTCGGGGCACCGGGGAGCTGTTTTTT. Protein product: CASGLVLRGTGELFF.

The V call is TRBV4-1, the J call TRBJ1-2; the match to TRBD1 covers 10 bases. The CDR3 runs 16 residues. Germline CDR1 is MGHRA and CDR2 is YSYEKL. V gave up 4 bases and J gave up 2 bases; unmatched junction bases: 7. The CDR3, as DNA: TGCGCCAGCAGCCTCGGGTCGACAGGGGGCAACTATGGCTACACCTTC. The encoded protein is CASSLGSTGGNYGYTF.

V usage is TRBV30 and J usage is TRBJ2-1, with TRBD2 matching over 9 bases. Germline CDR1 GTSNPN, CDR2 SVGIG (reference sequence). This CDR3 has 17 residues. V shed 6 bases, J shed 7 bases, and the junction held 19 bases outside the gene matches. As DNA, the CDR3 is TGTGCCTGTAAGGGGCGGGGGGGCCTCGGGTTACGAAATGAGCAGTTCTTC. The encoded protein is CACKGRGGLGLRNEQFF.

A single count supports this clone. V and J are TRBV7-9 and TRBJ2-3; 8 nucleotides agree with TRBD1. The V gene end was trimmed by 2 bases and the J gene end by 5 bases; junction bases not matched to a gene: 15. Germline V CDR1 and CDR2: SEHNR, FQNEAQ (reference sequence). The CDR3 is 18 amino acids. The CDR3 reads CASSLPPDMDRVGDTQYF. The CDR3 DNA sequence: TGTGCCAGCAGCTTACCACCCGACATGGACAGGGTGGGAGATACGCAGTATTTT.

In this sample, this clone turned up once. The chain links TRBV2 to TRBJ1-6; D unclear. Germline lookup yields CDR1 SNHLY and CDR2 FYNNEI. CDR3 size: 15 residues. V lost 6 bases and J lost 0, with 9 bases in between. The CDR3 sequence: CASRRSSSYNSPLHF. Written as DNA, the CDR3 is TGTGCCAGCAGACGGAGCAGCTCCTATAATTCACCCCTCCACTTT.

V gene TRBV10-1 combines with J gene TRBJ2-2; TRBD2 is a possible D gene (6 bases). Trimming removed 6 bases at V and 5 bases at J, with 16 bases between. This CDR3 comprises 15 residues. Germline lookup yields CDR1 WNHNN and CDR2 SYGVQD (reference sequence). The CDR3 DNA sequence: TGCGCCAGCAGAAGGGGCCTCGGAGGGACCGGGGAGCTGTTTTTT. Translated: CASRRGLGGTGELFF.

The chain carries TRBV5-1 and TRBJ2-7, with 9 positions matching TRBD1. Trimming removed 3 bases from V and 4 bases from J; junction bases left unmatched: 5. CDR3 length: 14 amino acids. The germline V gene encodes CDR1 SGHRS and CDR2 YFSETQ. The CDR3 here is CASSYTGGEYEQYF. Here the CDR3 DNA reads TGCGCCAGCAGCTATACAGGGGGCGAATACGAGCAGTACTTC.

This clone was observed once. The V gene is TRBV19, the J gene TRBJ1-4; 7 nucleotides agree with TRBD1. This CDR3 is built from 16 residues. V shed 5 bases and J 7 bases; nucleotides not matched to a gene: 13. The V gene's germline CDR1 is LNHDA and CDR2 SQIVND (reference sequence). The CDR3 DNA follows: TGTGCCAGTAGTGCCACTCGACAGGGTGTCGGTGAAAAACTGTTTTTT. Its protein is CASSATRQGVGEKLFF.

The chain joins TRBV9 to TRBJ2-2, with D uncertain. The CDR3 loop spans 15 amino acids. Trimming removed 3 bases at V and 4 bases at J, with 13 bases between. Germline loops: CDR1 SGDLS, CDR2 YYNGEE. The CDR3 sequence is CASSAYQYTTGELFF. CDR3 nucleotide sequence: TGTGCCAGCAGCGCCTATCAATATACCACCGGGGAGCTGTTTTTT.

The CDR3 DNA follows: TGTGCCAGCAGCCAAGCGGACAGGGGAACTGAAGCTTTCTTT. Encoded protein: CASSQADRGTEAFF. This rearrangement joins TRBV4-2 to TRBJ1-1, with 9 bases lining up with TRBD1. The junction had 2 bases not matched to a gene; V was cut back by 1 base and J by 5 bases. CDR1 and CDR2 (germline): LGHNA, YNFKEQ. This CDR3 has 14 amino acids.

V gene TRBV5-4 combines with J gene TRBJ1-1; TRBD1 matches 7 bases. The CDR3 totals 14 residues. The V gene's germline CDR1 is SGHNT and CDR2 YYREEE (reference sequence). J lost 1 base, V lost 4 bases, and 4 bases had no gene match. Written as DNA, the CDR3 is TGTGCCAGCAGCCCATGGACAGGGAACACTGAAGCTTTCTTT. It translates to CASSPWTGNTEAFF.

The rearrangement joins TRBV29-1 to TRBJ2-1, with 8 bases fitting TRBD1. The junction had 14 bases not matched to a gene; V was cut back by 7 bases and J by 9 bases. The CDR3 extends over 14 amino acids. Germline V gene sequence: CDR1 SQVTM, CDR2 ANQGSEA. CDR3 DNA: TGCAGCGCTACTAAACGGACAGGGCGGATTGAGCAGTTCTTC. It specifies CSATKRTGRIEQFF.